The TCR beta chain described here comes from a study of identical twins. This CDR3 is 15 amino acids long. V lost 3 bases and J lost 7; bases outside the gene matches: 10. Germline V lookup: CDR1 GTSNPN, CDR2 SVGIG (reference sequence). A universal primer binding site was introduced by template switching. The final cDNA contained unique molecular identifiers. TCRdb re-called the 5' RACE reads through MiXCR, storing one row per CDR3 protein. The table has around 1.7 million distinct CDR3 sequences, about 32% seen once. A word on this clonotype: Its antigen remains unknown.

Study-level results: Out-of-frame alpha sequences shared by twins showed excess low generation probability. In beta out-of-frame sequences, the excess sharing between twins was weaker. Cord blood beta clonotypes present at high abundance carried fewer insertions; no such pattern appeared in memory repertoires.

The TCR sequence derives from a newborn girl in good health. Sequenced sample: cord blood. The V gene is TRBV30, the J gene TRBJ1-4, with 8 bases identical to TRBD1. The CDR3 is CAWSGPSDRVEKLFF. In nucleotides, the CDR3 is TGTGCCTGGAGCGGGCCCTCGGACAGGGTTGAAAAACTGTTTTTT.